This TCR beta chain is from a study of a mutant IDH1 vaccine in newly diagnosed glioma. At the level of the study: Treated patients comprised approximately 60% males and around 38% females, mean age about 44 years. Beforehand, treatment had been radiotherapy, temozolomide, or both; the majority received both.

Assay: immunoSEQ multiplex PCR; the TCRdb copy retains only in-frame clones and omits some. The sample lists about 88,000 clones, roughly 87% occurring once. Time point here: baseline, week 1 (first vaccination visit). Sample treatment: pre-vaccination baseline after standard-of-care therapy. New WHO grade 3 or 4 astrocytomas that were IDH1-mutant and ATRX-lost had been found in donors. General study findings and limits: Pseudoprogression looked unconnected to shifts in top peripheral T cell clonotypes.

Germline V gives CDR1 SGHNT, CDR2 YYREEE (reference sequence). The CDR3 has 16 residues. The junction had 13 bases not matched to a gene; V was cut back by 4 bases and J by 9 bases. To note about this clone: Its target is unknown.

The clonotype comes from a man aged 40-49 years with glioma. Some clones in this sample may be carry-over from other donors' samples. This chain connects TRBV5-4 to TRBJ2-2, with 9 bases aligning to TRBD2. The sample was PBMCs, taken from a glioma patient treated with radiotherapy, temozolomide or both. CDR3 sequence: CASSPHGSGGGRELFF. CDR3 coding DNA: TGTGCCAGCAGCCCCCACGGTAGCGGGGGAGGGCGGGAGCTGTTTTTT.